The rows below give T cell receptor beta chains drawn from one sample of a study of spatial heterogeneity in lung cancer. TCRdb recomputed calls from the 5' RACE reads with MiXCR, one row per CDR3 protein. The repertoire holds around 11,000 distinct CDR3 sequences, 6% to 7% seen once, with roughly 28% in the top ten. This specimen consisted of normal lung tissue next to the tumor, obtained at surgery. These receptors were collected from a male donor with early-stage non-small cell lung cancer. Both conserved end residues are part of each CDR3.

CDR3aa	v_gene	j_gene
CASSTETKTQYF	TRBV5-1	TRBJ2-5
CASSQDGVDQPQHF	TRBV4-3	TRBJ1-5
CASSTSSQETQYF	TRBV28	TRBJ2-5
CATSDGTGGNQPQHF	TRBV24-1	TRBJ1-5
CASSPGQGLIF	TRBV4-2	TRBJ1-1
CASSSDLRGVKYF	TRBV6-4	TRBJ2-4
CASSLAYLGGGYNEQFF	TRBV5-1	TRBJ2-1
CATPPETQYF	TRBV24-1	TRBJ2-5
CASSQVTGVRQTQYF	TRBV14	TRBJ2-5
CSAGTSGSGNEQFF	TRBV29-1	TRBJ2-1
CAIRKDTLERYTF	TRBV10-3	TRBJ1-2
CASSSPTGRRELFF	TRBV7-2	TRBJ2-2
CSARGPGSQETQYF	TRBV20-1	TRBJ2-5
CATSDGTYGYTF	TRBV24-1	TRBJ1-2
CASSYTDRGMAQYF	TRBV6-5	TRBJ2-5
CASSLNREETQYF	TRBV28	TRBJ2-5
CSASRQGPARETQYF	TRBV20-1	TRBJ2-5
CSAPPSGTYNEQFF	TRBV20-1	TRBJ2-1
CASRRVNSPLHF	TRBV28	TRBJ1-6
CASSLTGTTVPQHF	TRBV6-2/TRBV6-3	TRBJ1-5
CASSPNRQGMYF	TRBV28	TRBJ2-7
CASSSLPRPDTQYF	TRBV28	TRBJ2-3
CASSRGPQAEQYF	TRBV7-6	TRBJ2-7
CSARRGSGANVLTF	TRBV20-1	TRBJ2-6
CASASGLAGSSYNEQFF	TRBV19	TRBJ2-1
CASSLASSGGQETQYF	TRBV5-1	TRBJ2-5
CASRPGQLGEAFF	TRBV27	TRBJ1-1